This T cell receptor (beta chain) was retrieved from a study of blood T cell repertoires in COVID-19. Study overall: Sites across the United States, Italy and Spain contributed samples from acute and convalescent COVID-19. PBMCs, B-cell-depleted T cells, or T cells provided the cDNA or gDNA that made up the material.

Germline values: CDR1 LGHNA, CDR2 YNFKEQ. The length of the CDR3 is 15 residues. The V and J ends lost 5 bases and 4 bases, in that order; junction bases with no gene match: 7. Profiling relied on immunoSEQ multiplex PCR, and the TCRdb table lists in-frame clones only, not all of them. This table has about 160,000 clones, about 80% appearing once. In its sample, this clone was seen a few times. The origin of this receptor is a woman aged 40 to 50 with COVID-19, enrolled during active disease. Sequencing was carried out using peripheral blood. This sequence joins TRBV4-2 and TRBJ1-1, with 10 positions matching TRBD1. The CDR3, as DNA: TGTGCCAGCAGCTGGGACAGGGGACCGGGCACTGAAGCTTTCTTT. The encoded protein is CASSWDRGPGTEAFF.